This TCR beta chain was found in a study of Graves' ophthalmopathy and Graves' hyperthyroidism. V lost 4 bases and J 9 bases, leaving 10 bases between the germline ends. This CDR3 has 12 residues. RNA transcripts were the source from which TCR beta CDR3 regions were amplified. HTBI primers primed a first-round RT-PCR, and a second-round multiplex PCR followed. MiXCR, run by TCRdb on the multiplex PCR reads, gives a single entry per CDR3 protein. The sample shows 400,000 or so distinct CDR3 sequences, 15% of them seen only once. The chain uses TRBV12-3 or TRBV12-4 and TRBJ2-1; a possible D gene is TRBD2 (5 bases). The receptor was derived from a woman aged 18-35 years with stable Graves' hyperthyroidism. Sequenced material: peripheral blood. This chain's CDR3 is CASSSSSSEQFF. CDR3 nucleotides: TGTGCCAGCAGTTCCTCTAGCAGTGAGCAGTTCTTC.